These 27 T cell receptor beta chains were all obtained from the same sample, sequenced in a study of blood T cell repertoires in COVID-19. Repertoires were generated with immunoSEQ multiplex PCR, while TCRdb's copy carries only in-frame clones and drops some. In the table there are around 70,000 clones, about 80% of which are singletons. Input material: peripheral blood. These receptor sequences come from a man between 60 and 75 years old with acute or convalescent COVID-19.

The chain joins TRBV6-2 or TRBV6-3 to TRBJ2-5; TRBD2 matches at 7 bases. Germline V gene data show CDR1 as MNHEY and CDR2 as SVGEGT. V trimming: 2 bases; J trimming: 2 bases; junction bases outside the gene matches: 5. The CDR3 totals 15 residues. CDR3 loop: CASSYPAGIQETQYF. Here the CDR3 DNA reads TGTGCCAGCAGTTACCCAGCGGGGATTCAAGAGACCCAGTACTTC.

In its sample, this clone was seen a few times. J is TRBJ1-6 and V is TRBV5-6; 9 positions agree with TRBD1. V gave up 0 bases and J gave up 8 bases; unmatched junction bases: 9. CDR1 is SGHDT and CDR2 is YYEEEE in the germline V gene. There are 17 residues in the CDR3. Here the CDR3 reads CASSLVGPGQGDSPLHF. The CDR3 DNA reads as TGTGCCAGCAGCTTGGTCGGGCCGGGACAGGGCGATTCACCCCTCCACTTT.

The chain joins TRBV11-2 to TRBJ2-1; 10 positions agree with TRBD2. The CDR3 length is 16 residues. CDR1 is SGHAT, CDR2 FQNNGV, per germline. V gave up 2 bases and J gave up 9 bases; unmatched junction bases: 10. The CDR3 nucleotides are TGTGCCAGCAGCTTACCAGGAGCGGGGGGGCCCGGTGAGCAGTTCTTC. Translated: CASSLPGAGGPGEQFF.

In DNA form, the CDR3 reads TGTGCCAGCTCACCAGAGACAGGGTACGGGTATGGCTACACCTTC. This gives the protein CASSPETGYGYGYTF. The chain joins TRBV18 to TRBJ1-2; 7 nucleotides match TRBD1. Germline CDR1 is KGHSH and CDR2 is LQKENI. CDR3 size: 15 residues. Trimming removed 2 bases from V and 5 bases from J; junction bases left unmatched: 8.

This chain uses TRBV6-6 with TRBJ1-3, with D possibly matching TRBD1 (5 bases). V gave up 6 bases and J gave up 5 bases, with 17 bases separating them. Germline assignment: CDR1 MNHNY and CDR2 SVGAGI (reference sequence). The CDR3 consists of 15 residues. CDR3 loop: CASRPNRDLRNTIYF. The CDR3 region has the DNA TGTGCCAGCAGGCCCAACCGGGACTTGAGAAACACCATATATTTT.

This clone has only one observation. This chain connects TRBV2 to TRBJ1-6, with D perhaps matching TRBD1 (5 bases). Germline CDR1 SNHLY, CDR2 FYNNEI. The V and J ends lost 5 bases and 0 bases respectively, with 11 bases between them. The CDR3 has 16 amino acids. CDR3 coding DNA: TGTGCCAGCAGTCCACGGGGGAGCTCCTATAATTCACCCCTCCACTTT. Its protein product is CASSPRGSSYNSPLHF. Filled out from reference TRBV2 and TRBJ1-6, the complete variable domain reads EPEVTQTPSHQVTQMGQEVILRCVPISNHLYFYWYRQILGQKVEFLVSFYNNEISEKSEIFDDQFSVERPDGSNFTLKIRSTKLEDSAMYFCASSPRGSSYNSPLHFGNGTRLTVT.

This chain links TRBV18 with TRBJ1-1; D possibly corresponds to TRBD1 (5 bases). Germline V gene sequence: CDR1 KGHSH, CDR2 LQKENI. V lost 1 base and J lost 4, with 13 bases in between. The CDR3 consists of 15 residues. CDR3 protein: CASSPQRGWVTEAFF. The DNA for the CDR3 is TGTGCCAGCTCACCACAAAGGGGCTGGGTCACTGAAGCTTTCTTT. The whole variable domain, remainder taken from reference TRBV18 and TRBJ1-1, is NAGVMQNPRHLVRRRGQEARLRCSPMKGHSHVYWYRQLPEEGLKFMVYLQKENIIDESGMPKERFSAEFPKEGPSILRIQQVVRGDSAAYFCASSPQRGWVTEAFFGQGTRLTVV.

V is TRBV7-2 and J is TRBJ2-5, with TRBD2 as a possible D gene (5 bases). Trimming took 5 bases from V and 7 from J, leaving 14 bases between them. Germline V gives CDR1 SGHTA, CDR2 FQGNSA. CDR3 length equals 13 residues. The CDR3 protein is CASSRGYNRTQYF. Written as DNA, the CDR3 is TGTGCCAGCAGCCGAGGGTACAATCGGACCCAGTACTTC.

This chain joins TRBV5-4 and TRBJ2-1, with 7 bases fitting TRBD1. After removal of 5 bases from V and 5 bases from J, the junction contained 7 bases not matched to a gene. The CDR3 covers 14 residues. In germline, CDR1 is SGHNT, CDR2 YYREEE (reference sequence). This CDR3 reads CASRPQGPHNEQFF. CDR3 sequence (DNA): TGTGCCAGCAGACCACAGGGGCCGCACAATGAGCAGTTCTTC.

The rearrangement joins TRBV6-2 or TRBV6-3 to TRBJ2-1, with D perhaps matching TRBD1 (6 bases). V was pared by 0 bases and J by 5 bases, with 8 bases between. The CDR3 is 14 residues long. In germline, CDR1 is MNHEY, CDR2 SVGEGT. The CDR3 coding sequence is TGTGCCAGCAGTTACTCCGGACAGAACAATGAGCAGTTCTTC. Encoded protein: CASSYSGQNNEQFF.

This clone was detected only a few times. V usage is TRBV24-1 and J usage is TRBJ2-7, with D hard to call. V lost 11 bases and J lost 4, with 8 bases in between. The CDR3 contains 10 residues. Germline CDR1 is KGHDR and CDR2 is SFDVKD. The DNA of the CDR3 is TGTGCCAGGATACTATACGAGCAGTACTTC. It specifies CARILYEQYF.

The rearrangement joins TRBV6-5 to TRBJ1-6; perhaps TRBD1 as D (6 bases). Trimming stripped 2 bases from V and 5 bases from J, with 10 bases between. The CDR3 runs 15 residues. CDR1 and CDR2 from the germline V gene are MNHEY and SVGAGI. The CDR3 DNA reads TGTGCCAGCAGTTACAGCGGACAGCATAATTCACCCCTCCACTTT. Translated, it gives CASSYSGQHNSPLHF.

The CDR3 loop is CASSGTGDGSSLHF. The DNA of the CDR3 is TGTGCCAGCAGTGGGACAGGGGATGGAAGTTCCCTCCACTTT. The genes are TRBV2 and TRBJ1-6; 9 bases fit TRBD1. The CDR3 length is 14 residues. The V gene end was trimmed by 4 bases and the J gene end by 14 bases; junction bases not matched to a gene: 9. The V gene's germline CDR1 is SNHLY and CDR2 FYNNEI.

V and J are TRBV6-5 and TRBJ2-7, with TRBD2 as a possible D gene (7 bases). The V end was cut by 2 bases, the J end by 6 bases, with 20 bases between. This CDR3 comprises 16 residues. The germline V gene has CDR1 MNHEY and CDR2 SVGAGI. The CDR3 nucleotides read TGTGCCAGCAGTTACGTTCGGGGGGCGAGCGAAGGCGAGCAGTACTTC. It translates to CASSYVRGASEGEQYF.

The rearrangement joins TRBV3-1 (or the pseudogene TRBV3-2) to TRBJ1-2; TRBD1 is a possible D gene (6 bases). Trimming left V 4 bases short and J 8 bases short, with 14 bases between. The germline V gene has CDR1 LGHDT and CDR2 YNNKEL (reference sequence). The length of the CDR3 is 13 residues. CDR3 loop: CASSPRGAPGYTF. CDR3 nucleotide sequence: TGTGCCAGCAGCCCCCGGGGGGCGCCGGGCTACACCTTC.

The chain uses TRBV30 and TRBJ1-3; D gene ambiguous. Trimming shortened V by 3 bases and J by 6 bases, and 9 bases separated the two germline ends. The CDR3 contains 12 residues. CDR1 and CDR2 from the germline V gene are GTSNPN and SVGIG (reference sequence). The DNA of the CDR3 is TGTGCCTGGAGCGAGGGAGAAAACACCATATATTTT. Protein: CAWSEGENTIYF.

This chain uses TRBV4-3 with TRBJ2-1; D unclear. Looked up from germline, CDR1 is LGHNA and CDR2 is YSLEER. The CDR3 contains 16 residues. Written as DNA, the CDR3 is TGCGTCCTCCGAGGTTTCGGCAGTCGGTCCTACAATGAGCAGTTCTTC. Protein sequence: CVLRGFGSRSYNEQFF.

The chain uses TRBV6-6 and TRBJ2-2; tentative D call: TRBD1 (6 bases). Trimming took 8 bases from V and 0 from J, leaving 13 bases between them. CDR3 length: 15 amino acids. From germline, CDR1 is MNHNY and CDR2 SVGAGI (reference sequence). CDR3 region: CASRKGGTNTGELFF. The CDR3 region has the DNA TGTGCCAGCCGGAAAGGGGGAACGAACACCGGGGAGCTGTTTTTT.

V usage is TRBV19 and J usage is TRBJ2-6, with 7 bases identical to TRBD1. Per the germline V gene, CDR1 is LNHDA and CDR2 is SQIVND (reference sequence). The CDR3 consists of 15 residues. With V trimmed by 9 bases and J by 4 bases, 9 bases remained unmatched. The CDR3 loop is CASHRGGLGANVLTF. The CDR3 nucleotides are TGTGCCAGCCACAGGGGCGGTCTAGGGGCCAACGTCCTGACTTTC.

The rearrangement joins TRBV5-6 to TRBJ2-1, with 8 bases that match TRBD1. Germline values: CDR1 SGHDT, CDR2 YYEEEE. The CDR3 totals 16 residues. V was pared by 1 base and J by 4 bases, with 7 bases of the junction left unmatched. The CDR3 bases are TGTGCCAGCAGCTTGCTGGACAGGGCGAGGTACAATGAGCAGTTCTTC. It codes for CASSLLDRARYNEQFF.

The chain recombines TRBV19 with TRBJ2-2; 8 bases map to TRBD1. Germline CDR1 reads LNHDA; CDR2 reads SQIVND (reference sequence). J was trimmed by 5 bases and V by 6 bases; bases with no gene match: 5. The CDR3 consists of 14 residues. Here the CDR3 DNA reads TGTGCCAGTAGCGGCAGGGGGCTTACCGGGGAGCTGTTTTTT. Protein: CASSGRGLTGELFF.

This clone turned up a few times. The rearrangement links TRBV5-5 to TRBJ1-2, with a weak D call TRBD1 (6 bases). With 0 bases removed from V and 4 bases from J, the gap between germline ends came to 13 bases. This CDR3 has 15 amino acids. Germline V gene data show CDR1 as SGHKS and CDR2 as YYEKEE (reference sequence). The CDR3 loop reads CASSLVAGVSYGYTF. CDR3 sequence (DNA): TGTGCCAGCAGCTTGGTGGCAGGGGTCAGCTATGGCTACACCTTC.

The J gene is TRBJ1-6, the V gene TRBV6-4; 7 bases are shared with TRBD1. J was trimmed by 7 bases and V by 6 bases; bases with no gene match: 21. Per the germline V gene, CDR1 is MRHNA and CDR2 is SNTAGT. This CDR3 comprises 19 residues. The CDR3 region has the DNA TGTGCCAGCAGGGTAAAGCAGGGGGTTCGTCGCCCGGAGAATTCACCCCTCCACTTT. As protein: CASRVKQGVRRPENSPLHF.

The CDR3 region has the DNA TGTGCCAGCAGTTTGAGGCGGGGGGGCTACACCTTC. It specifies CASSLRRGGYTF. The genes are TRBV12-3 or TRBV12-4 and TRBJ1-2; the D gene is possibly TRBD1 (5 bases). CDR3 length: 12 amino acids. With 3 bases removed from V and 8 bases from J, the gap between germline ends came to 10 bases.

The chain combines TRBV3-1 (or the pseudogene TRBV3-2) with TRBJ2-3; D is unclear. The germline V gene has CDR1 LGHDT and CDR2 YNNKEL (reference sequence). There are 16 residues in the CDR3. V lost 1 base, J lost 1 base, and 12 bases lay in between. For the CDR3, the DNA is TGTGCCAGCAGCCAAGGCCTAGTTTTACGCACAGATACGCAGTATTTT. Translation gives CASSQGLVLRTDTQYF.

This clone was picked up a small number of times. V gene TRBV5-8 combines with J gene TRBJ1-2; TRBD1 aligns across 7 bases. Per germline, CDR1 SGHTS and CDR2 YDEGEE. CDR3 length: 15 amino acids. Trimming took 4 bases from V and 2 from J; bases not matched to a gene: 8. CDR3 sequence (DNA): TGTGCCAGCAGCATCCACAGGGGATTGAACTATGGCTACACCTTC. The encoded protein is CASSIHRGLNYGYTF.

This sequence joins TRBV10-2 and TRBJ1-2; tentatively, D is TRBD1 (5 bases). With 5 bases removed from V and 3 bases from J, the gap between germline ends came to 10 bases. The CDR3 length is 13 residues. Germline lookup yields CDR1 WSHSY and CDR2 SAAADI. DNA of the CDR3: TGCGCCAGCAGTCCGACAGACGACTATGGCTACACCTTC. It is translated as CASSPTDDYGYTF.